This TCR beta chain was observed in a study of cytomegalovirus exposure and HLA in healthy donors. Trimming left V 4 bases short and J 4 bases short, with 3 bases between. The CDR3 contains 11 residues. The germline gives CDR1 SGHTA, CDR2 FQGNSA. A multiplex PCR was run with 60 Vbeta primers and 13 Jbeta primers. Repertoires were generated with immunoSEQ multiplex PCR, while TCRdb's copy carries only in-frame clones and drops some. The profile shows a few hundred thousand clones, almost 85% of them singletons. V usage is TRBV7-2 and J usage is TRBJ2-3; D is undetermined. The sequenced material came from PBMCs. This clonotype was sampled from a woman in her forties in good health and CMV-seronegative. The CDR3 is CASSSSDTQYF. In DNA form, the CDR3 reads TGTGCCAGCAGCTCGTCAGATACGCAGTATTTT.